The sequence of this T cell receptor beta chain was determined in a study of cytomegalovirus exposure and HLA in healthy donors. With V trimmed by 4 bases and J by 7 bases, 7 bases remained unmatched. Germline CDR1 MNHEY, CDR2 SMNVEV (reference sequence). This CDR3 has 16 amino acids. PCR primers comprised 60 Vbeta and 13 Jbeta primers. Sequencing used immunoSEQ multiplex PCR; TCRdb keeps in-frame clones, though not all of them. Of over 120,000 clones listed, 60% to 85% are singletons. Source material: PBMCs. This clonotype originated in a young man in good health and CMV-seronegative. V is TRBV27 and J is TRBJ2-3; 14 bases are shared with TRBD2. The CDR3 is CASSSPRLAGGYTQYF. The CDR3 DNA is TGTGCCAGCAGTTCCCCGCGACTAGCGGGGGGGTATACGCAGTATTTT.